This TCR beta chain was recorded in a study of blood T cell repertoires in COVID-19. The overall study: Material from acute and convalescent COVID-19 was sourced from the United States, Italy and Spain. In each case, the material was cDNA or gDNA derived from T cells, B-cell-depleted T cells, or PBMCs.

Assay: immunoSEQ multiplex PCR; the TCRdb copy retains only in-frame clones and omits some. The table shows around 150,000 clones, with more than 90% occurring only once. V was pared by 3 bases and J by 7 bases, with 1 base of the junction left unmatched. There are 14 residues in the CDR3. Germline assignment: CDR1 SGHVS and CDR2 FQNEAQ. The chain joins TRBV7-8 to TRBJ1-6; 9 bases align to TRBD1. The sample taken for sequencing was peripheral blood. The clonotype was recovered from a man in his 60s with active or convalescent COVID-19. The CDR3: CASSFDRGNSPLHF. The CDR3 DNA follows: TGTGCCAGCAGCTTCGACAGGGGGAATTCACCCCTCCACTTT.